This note documents a single T cell receptor beta chain sequence. Its antigen is not known. Arm-PCR of CDR3 regions and iRepertoire HTBI primers were used to build TCR beta libraries. TCRdb reprocessed the multiplex PCR reads via MiXCR and lists one record per CDR3 protein. The table records 700,000 or so distinct CDR3 sequences, around 30% of them present only once. The CDR3 is 15 residues long. Trimming stripped 4 bases from V and 0 bases from J, with 10 bases between. Germline assignment: CDR1 MNHNS and CDR2 SASEGT. The sample is drawn from a study of regulatory T cells in long-lasting Graves disease. Noted time point: persistent/refractory GD, antithyroid drugs over 5 years with positive TRAb. The authors made the TCR library using RNA they extracted from PBMCs. Patients all came to the study from an endocrinology department in Xi'an, China. Study-wide results and caveats: Persistent disease preferred TRBV28, TRBJ1-2 and TRBJ2-5; new disease, TRBV20-1 and TRBJ2-1. A greater number of public clonotypes (around 2,700) was shared by persistent patients than by new patients (about 880). Reduced TCR diversity was observed in persistent Graves' patients versus newly diagnosed patients.

This material consisted of peripheral blood mononuclear cells (PBMCs), taken when the disease was refractory, from a patient treated with antithyroid drugs. This clonotype was sampled from a female donor with Graves disease. The chain recombines TRBV6-1 with TRBJ1-3; D gene unclear. CDR3 sequence: CASSAAIVSGNTIYF. The CDR3 bases are TGTGCCAGCAGTGCCGCGATAGTCTCTGGAAACACCATATATTTT.